Following are 20 T cell receptor beta chains from one sample sequenced in a study of cytomegalovirus exposure and HLA in healthy donors. The PCR ran on 60 Vbeta and 13 Jbeta primers. Method: immunoSEQ multiplex PCR; TCRdb's copy keeps in-frame clones and lacks some. The repertoire includes more than 250,000 clones, about 90% of them detected once, and about 2.3% sits in the top ten. Sequencing was done on a sample of PBMCs. These receptors were collected from a young woman in good health and CMV-seronegative.

The chain links TRBV4-2 to TRBJ2-7, with D perhaps TRBD2 (5 bases). The germline gives CDR1 LGHNA, CDR2 YNFKEQ. The CDR3 has 15 residues. V gave up 6 bases and J gave up 7 bases, with 22 bases separating them. CDR3 region: CASSPLPSYSGEQYF. As DNA, the CDR3 is TGTGCCAGCAGTCCCCTCCCCAGTTACTCGGGGGAGCAGTACTTC.

The chain carries TRBV5-6 and TRBJ2-7; 7 nucleotides line up with TRBD1. The CDR3 sequence is 15 residues long. Germline CDR1 reads SGHDT; CDR2 reads YYEEEE. Unmatched junction bases numbered 7, after V lost 2 bases and J lost 2 bases. CDR3 amino acids: CASSFLQQGTYEQYF. The CDR3 region has the DNA TGTGCCAGCAGCTTCCTCCAACAGGGGACCTACGAGCAGTACTTC.

The CDR3 protein is CASSDGLGQGVGDEQFF. DNA for the CDR3: TGTGCCAGCAGTGACGGGCTGGGACAGGGGGTCGGCGATGAGCAGTTCTTC. This chain connects TRBV2 to TRBJ2-1, with 11 bases identical to TRBD1. The CDR3 spans 17 residues. V lost 3 bases, J lost 8 bases, and 12 bases stayed unmatched. CDR1 and CDR2 from the germline V gene are SNHLY and FYNNEI.

V and J are TRBV11-2 and TRBJ2-3; D is perhaps TRBD2 (7 bases). Trimming stripped 5 bases from V and 4 bases from J, with 22 bases between. Germline values: CDR1 SGHAT, CDR2 FQNNGV. This CDR3 region has 17 residues. CDR3 bases: TGTGCCAGCAGCCAAGAGAGCGTCGCGGGGGCCCCAGATACGCAGTATTTT. Its protein product is CASSQESVAGAPDTQYF.

This rearrangement joins TRBV4-1 to TRBJ2-2; TRBD2 aligns across 12 bases. This CDR3 contains 18 residues. Germline V gene lookup returns CDR1 MGHRA and CDR2 YSYEKL. V shed 4 bases, J shed 4 bases, and the junction held 10 bases outside the gene matches. The CDR3 bases are TGCGCCAGCAGCCGCCCCTCACTAGCGGGGGGTTTCACCGGGGAGCTGTTTTTT. It translates to CASSRPSLAGGFTGELFF.

CDR3 DNA: TGTGCCAGCAGTGCGAGCGGGGGGACCTATGGCTACACCTTC. It codes for CASSASGGTYGYTF. The rearrangement links TRBV6-6 to TRBJ1-2; TRBD1 is a possible D gene (5 bases). The germline gives CDR1 MNHNY, CDR2 SVGAGI (reference sequence). This CDR3 comprises 14 residues. Deletions cut 5 bases from V and 4 bases from J, with 14 bases between.

V and J are TRBV27 and TRBJ1-5, with D possibly matching TRBD1 (6 bases). CDR1 MNHEY and CDR2 SMNVEV come from the germline V gene (reference sequence). This CDR3 is 15 amino acids long. Trimming left V 5 bases short and J 5 bases short, with 16 bases between. The CDR3 DNA reads TGTGCCAGCAGTCCCCTCGGACAGATGGATCAGCCCCAGCATTTT. Protein sequence: CASSPLGQMDQPQHF.

The chain combines TRBV28 with TRBJ1-6; 7 bases fit TRBD1. The CDR3 sequence is 17 residues long. CDR1 and CDR2 (germline): MDHEN, SYDVKM. After removal of 1 base from V and 3 bases from J, the junction contained 6 bases not matched to a gene. The CDR3 nucleotides are TGTGCCAGCAGTTTATCCACGGACAGGCACTATAATTCACCCCTCCACTTT. Translating gives CASSLSTDRHYNSPLHF.

This chain links TRBV2 with TRBJ2-7, with D hard to call. Trimming took off 4 bases at V and 6 bases at J, with 13 bases between the two ends. This CDR3 is built from 13 residues. CDR1 and CDR2 (germline): SNHLY, FYNNEI. The CDR3, as DNA: TGTGCCAGCAGTGCTAGACCCAATTCCGAGCAGTACTTC. Amino acids: CASSARPNSEQYF.

A word on this clone: The junction departs from germline at one end; a sequencing error may be responsible. This chain uses TRBV27 with TRBJ1-2; 7 bases fit TRBD1. The CDR3 is 14 residues long. Germline CDR1 is MNHEY and CDR2 is SMNVEV (reference sequence). The CDR3 spells CASSFGDRNYGYPF. The CDR3 DNA reads TGTGCCAGCAGTTTTGGGGACAGAAACTATGGCTACCCCTTC.

Remarks on this clone: At one boundary the junction diverges from the germline segment, which might be a read error. This sequence joins TRBV6-1 and TRBJ1-1, with D unresolved. The germline gives CDR1 MNHNS, CDR2 SASEGT. The CDR3 loop spans 16 amino acids. The CDR3 loop reads CASSVIPGAVKTEAFF. The CDR3, as DNA: TGTGCCAGCAGTGTGATCCCTGGTGCGGTGAAAACTGAAGCTTTCTTT.

This clone showed up just a few times. This rearrangement joins TRBV6-5 to TRBJ2-1; 10 nucleotides align to TRBD1. The CDR3 covers 15 residues. CDR1 and CDR2 (germline): MNHEY, SVGAGI. J lost 4 bases, V lost 0 bases, and 0 bases had no gene match. The CDR3 protein is CASSYSDRGYNEQFF. DNA of the CDR3: TGTGCCAGCAGTTACTCGGACAGGGGGTACAATGAGCAGTTCTTC.

V and J are TRBV7-3 and TRBJ1-6; D may be TRBD1 (5 bases). V shed 1 base and J shed 4 bases, with 11 bases lying between them. The germline gives CDR1 SGHTA, CDR2 FQGTGA. This CDR3 contains 16 residues. DNA of the CDR3: TGTGCCAGCAGCTTAAGGGGGGGATCGTATAATTCACCCCTCCACTTT. It encodes CASSLRGGSYNSPLHF.

This chain joins TRBV6-1 and TRBJ1-2; TRBD1 matches 9 bases. Trimming cost V 6 bases and J 1 base; bases outside gene matches: 6. The germline V gene has CDR1 MNHNS and CDR2 SASEGT. This CDR3 is 15 amino acids long. In DNA, the CDR3 is TGTGCCAGCAGGGAGGGACAGGGTTATAACTATGGCTACACCTTC. Translating gives CASREGQGYNYGYTF.

The chain joins TRBV19 to TRBJ2-7; 7 bases map to TRBD1. The V gene end was trimmed by 0 bases and the J gene end by 2 bases; junction bases not matched to a gene: 1. CDR3 length equals 14 residues. Germline CDR1 and CDR2: LNHDA and SQIVND (reference sequence). Here the CDR3 reads CASSIDRGPYEQYF. CDR3 nucleotide sequence: TGTGCCAGTAGTATAGATAGGGGGCCCTACGAGCAGTACTTC.

The V gene is TRBV9, the J gene TRBJ2-2, with 8 positions matching TRBD2. With V trimmed by 0 bases and J by 6 bases, 7 bases remained unmatched. The CDR3 consists of 16 residues. CDR1 SGDLS and CDR2 YYNGEE come from the germline V gene. CDR3 sequence reads: CASSVATGLGAGELFF. CDR3 coding DNA: TGTGCCAGCAGCGTAGCCACGGGACTAGGGGCCGGGGAGCTGTTTTTT. The whole variable domain, filled in from reference TRBV9 and TRBJ2-2, reads DSGVTQTPKHLITATGQRVTLRCSPRSGDLSVYWYQQSLDQGLQFLIQYYNGEERAKGNILERFSAQQFPDLHSELNLSSLELGDSALYFCASSVATGLGAGELFFGEGSRLTVL.

This rearrangement joins TRBV7-2 to TRBJ2-1; 12 nucleotides line up with TRBD2. V trimming: 3 bases; J trimming: 7 bases; junction bases outside the gene matches: 4. CDR3 length: 15 residues. The V gene's germline CDR1 is SGHTA and CDR2 FQGNSA. The CDR3 reads CASSFRLAGDNEQFF. The CDR3, as DNA: TGTGCCAGCAGCTTTCGACTAGCGGGGGATAATGAGCAGTTCTTC.

The chain combines TRBV7-9 with TRBJ1-1; TRBD1 aligns across 7 bases. CDR1 and CDR2 from the germline V gene are SEHNR and FQNEAQ (reference sequence). Germline trimming cut 2 bases from V and 1 base from J; bases unmatched to any gene: 4. The CDR3 spans 15 residues. This CDR3 reads CASSLLGTANTEAFF. In DNA form, the CDR3 reads TGTGCCAGCAGCTTATTGGGGACAGCGAACACTGAAGCTTTCTTT.

This chain uses TRBV11-3 with TRBJ1-5, with TRBD1 matching 8 bases. The V gene's germline CDR1 is SGHNT and CDR2 YENEEA. V was pared by 1 base and J by 2 bases, with 4 bases of the junction left unmatched. This CDR3 is built from 16 residues. This chain's CDR3 is CASSLATDRGNQPQHF. The CDR3 DNA is TGTGCCAGCAGCTTAGCCACGGACAGGGGCAATCAGCCCCAGCATTTT.

This clone has only a few counts. This chain connects TRBV27 to TRBJ1-4; TRBD1 agrees at 7 bases. Germline loops: CDR1 MNHEY, CDR2 SMNVEV (reference sequence). The J segment lost 7 bases and the V segment lost 6 bases, leaving 11 bases of the junction unmatched. This CDR3 contains 15 residues. The CDR3 spells CASSQIQGISEKLFF. The DNA for the CDR3 is TGTGCCAGCAGCCAGATACAGGGGATTTCTGAAAAACTGTTTTTT.